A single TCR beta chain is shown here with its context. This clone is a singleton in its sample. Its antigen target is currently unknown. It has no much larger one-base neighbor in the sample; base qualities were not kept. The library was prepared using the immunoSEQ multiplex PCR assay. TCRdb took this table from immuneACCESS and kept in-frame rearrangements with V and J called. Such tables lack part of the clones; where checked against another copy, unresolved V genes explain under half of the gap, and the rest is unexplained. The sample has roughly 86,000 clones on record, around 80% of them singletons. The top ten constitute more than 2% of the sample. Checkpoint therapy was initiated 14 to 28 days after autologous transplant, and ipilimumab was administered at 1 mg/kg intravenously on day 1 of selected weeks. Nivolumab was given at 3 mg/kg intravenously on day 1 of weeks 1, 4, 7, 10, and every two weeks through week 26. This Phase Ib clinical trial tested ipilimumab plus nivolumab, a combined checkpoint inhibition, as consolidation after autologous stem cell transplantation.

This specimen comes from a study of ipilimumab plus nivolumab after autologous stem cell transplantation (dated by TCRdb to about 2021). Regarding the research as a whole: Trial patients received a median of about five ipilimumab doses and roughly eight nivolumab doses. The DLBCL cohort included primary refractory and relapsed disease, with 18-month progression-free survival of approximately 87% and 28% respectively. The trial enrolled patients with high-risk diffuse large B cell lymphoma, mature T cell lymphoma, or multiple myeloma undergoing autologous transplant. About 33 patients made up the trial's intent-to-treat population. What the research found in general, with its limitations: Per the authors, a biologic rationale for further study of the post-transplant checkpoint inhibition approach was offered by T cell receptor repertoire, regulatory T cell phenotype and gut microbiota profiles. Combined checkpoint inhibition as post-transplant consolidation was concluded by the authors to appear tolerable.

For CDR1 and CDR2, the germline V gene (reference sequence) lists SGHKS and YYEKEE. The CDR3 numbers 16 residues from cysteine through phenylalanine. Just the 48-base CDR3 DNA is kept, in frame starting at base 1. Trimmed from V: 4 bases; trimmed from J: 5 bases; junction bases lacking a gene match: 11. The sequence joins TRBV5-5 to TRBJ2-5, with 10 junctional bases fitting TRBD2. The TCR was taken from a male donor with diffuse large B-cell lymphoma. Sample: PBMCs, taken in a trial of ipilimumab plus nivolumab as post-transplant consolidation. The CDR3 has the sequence CASSLQASGGMETQYF. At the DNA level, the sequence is TGTGCCAGCAGCCTGCAGGCTAGCGGGGGAATGGAGACCCAGTACTTC.